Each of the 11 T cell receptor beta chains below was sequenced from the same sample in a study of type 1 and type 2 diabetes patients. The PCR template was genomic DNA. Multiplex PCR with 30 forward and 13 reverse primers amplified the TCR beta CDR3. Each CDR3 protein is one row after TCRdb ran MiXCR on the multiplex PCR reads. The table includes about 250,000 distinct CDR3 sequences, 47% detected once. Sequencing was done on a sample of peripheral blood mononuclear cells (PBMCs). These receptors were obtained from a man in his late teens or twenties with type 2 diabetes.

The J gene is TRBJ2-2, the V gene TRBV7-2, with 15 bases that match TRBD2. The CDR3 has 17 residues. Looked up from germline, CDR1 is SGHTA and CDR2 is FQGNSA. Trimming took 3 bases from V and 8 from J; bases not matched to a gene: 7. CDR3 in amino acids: CASSFGLAGGLIGELFF. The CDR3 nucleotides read TGTGCCAGCAGCTTTGGACTAGCGGGGGGGCTAATTGGGGAGCTGTTTTTT.

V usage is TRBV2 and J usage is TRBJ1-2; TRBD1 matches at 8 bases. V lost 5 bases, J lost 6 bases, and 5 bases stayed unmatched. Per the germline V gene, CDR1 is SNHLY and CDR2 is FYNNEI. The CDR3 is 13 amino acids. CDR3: CASSPSGGHGYTF. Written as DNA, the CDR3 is TGTGCCAGCAGTCCTTCAGGGGGCCATGGCTACACCTTC.

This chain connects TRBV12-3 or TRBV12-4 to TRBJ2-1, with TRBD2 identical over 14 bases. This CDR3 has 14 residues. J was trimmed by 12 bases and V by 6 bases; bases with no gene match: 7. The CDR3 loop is CASSAGLAGVRQFF. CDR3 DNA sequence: TGTGCCAGCAGCGCGGGACTAGCGGGAGTTAGGCAGTTCTTC.

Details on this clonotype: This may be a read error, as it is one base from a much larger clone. The CDR3 DNA is TGTGCCACTCCGGACAGGAACACTGAAGCTTTCTTT. As protein: CATPDRNTEAFF. The chain uses TRBV19 and TRBJ1-1; tentative D call: TRBD1 (6 bases). The CDR3 length is 12 residues. V dropped 10 bases and J dropped 1 base, with 10 bases sitting between them. Per the germline V gene, CDR1 is LNHDA and CDR2 is SQIVND (reference sequence). The full variable domain, with the rest looked up from reference TRBV19 and TRBJ1-1, is DGGITQSPKYLFRKEGQNVTLSCEQNLNHDAMYWYRQDPGQGLRLIYYSQIVNDFQKGDIAEGYSVSREKKESFPLTVTSAQKNPTAFYLCATPDRNTEAFFGQGTRLTVV.

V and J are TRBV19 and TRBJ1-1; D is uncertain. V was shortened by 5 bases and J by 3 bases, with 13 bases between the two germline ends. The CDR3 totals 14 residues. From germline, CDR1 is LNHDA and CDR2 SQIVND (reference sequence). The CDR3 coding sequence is TGTGCCAGTAGTCCAATATCCTCCGACACTGAAGCTTTCTTT. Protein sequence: CASSPISSDTEAFF.

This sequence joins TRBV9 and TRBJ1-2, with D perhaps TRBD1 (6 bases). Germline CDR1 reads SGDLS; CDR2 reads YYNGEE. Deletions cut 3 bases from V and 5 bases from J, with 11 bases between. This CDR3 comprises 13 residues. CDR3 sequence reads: CASSAGQLYGYTF. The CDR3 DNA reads TGTGCCAGCAGCGCAGGACAGCTTTATGGCTACACCTTC.

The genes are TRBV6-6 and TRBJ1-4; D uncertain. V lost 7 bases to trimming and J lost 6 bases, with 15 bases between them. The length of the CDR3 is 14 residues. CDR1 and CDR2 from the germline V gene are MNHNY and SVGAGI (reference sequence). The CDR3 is CASMLTKEDEKLFF. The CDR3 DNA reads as TGTGCCAGCATGCTGACGAAGGAAGATGAAAAACTGTTTTTT.

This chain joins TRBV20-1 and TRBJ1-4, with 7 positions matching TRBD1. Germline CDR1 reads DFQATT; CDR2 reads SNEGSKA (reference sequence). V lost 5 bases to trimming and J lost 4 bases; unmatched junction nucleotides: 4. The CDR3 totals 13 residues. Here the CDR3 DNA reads TGCAGTGCTGCCGGGACAGATAATGAAAAACTGTTTTTT. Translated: CSAAGTDNEKLFF.

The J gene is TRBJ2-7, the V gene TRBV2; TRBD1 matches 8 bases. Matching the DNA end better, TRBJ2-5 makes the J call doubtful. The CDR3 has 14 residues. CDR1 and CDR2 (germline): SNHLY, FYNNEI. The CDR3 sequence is CASKRTGQKETQYF. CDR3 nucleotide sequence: TGTGCCAGCAAACGGACAGGGCAGAAAGAGACCCAGTACTTC.

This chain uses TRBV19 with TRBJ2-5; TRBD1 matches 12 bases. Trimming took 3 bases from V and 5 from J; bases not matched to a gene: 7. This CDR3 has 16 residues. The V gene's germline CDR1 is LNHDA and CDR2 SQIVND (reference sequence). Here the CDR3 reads CASSMVGQGAGETQYF. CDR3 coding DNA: TGTGCCAGTAGTATGGTGGGACAGGGGGCCGGCGAGACCCAGTACTTC.

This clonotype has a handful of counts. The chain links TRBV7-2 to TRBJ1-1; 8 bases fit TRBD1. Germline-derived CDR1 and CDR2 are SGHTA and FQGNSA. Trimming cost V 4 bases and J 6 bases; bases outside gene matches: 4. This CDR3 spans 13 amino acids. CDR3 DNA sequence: TGTGCCAGCAGCTGGGCACAGGGGGCTGAAGCTTTCTTT. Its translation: CASSWAQGAEAFF.